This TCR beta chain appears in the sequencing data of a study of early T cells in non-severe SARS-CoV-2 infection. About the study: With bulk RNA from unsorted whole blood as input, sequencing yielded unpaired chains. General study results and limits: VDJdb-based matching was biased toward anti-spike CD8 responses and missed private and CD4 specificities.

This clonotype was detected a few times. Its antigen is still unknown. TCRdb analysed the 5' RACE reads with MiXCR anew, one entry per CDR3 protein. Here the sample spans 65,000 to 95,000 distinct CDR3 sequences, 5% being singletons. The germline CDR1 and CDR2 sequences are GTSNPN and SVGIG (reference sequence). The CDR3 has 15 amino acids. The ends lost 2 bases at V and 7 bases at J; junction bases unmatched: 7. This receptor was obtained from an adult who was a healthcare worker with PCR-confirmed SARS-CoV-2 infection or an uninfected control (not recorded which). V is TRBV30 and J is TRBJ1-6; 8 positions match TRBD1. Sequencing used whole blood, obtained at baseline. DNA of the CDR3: TGTGCCTGGAGTATGACAGGGGCCCGAAATTCACCCCTCCACTTT. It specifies CAWSMTGARNSPLHF.